The rows below give T cell receptor beta chains drawn from one sample of a study of blood T cell repertoires in COVID-19. Assay used: immunoSEQ multiplex PCR; TCRdb lists only in-frame clones, some missing. The table has about 380,000 clones, 70% to 90% seen once; the top ten hold more than 1%. The source material was PBMCs or T cells enriched from blood (not recorded which). All receptors derive from a woman between 18 and 29 years old who had recovered from COVID-19. Each CDR3 is given without its conserved first and last residue. The order of the fields is V gene, J gene, CDR3 protein.

TRBV29-1	TRBJ2-7	SVDSGGESYEQY
TRBV28	TRBJ1-1	ASSLHIKNTEAF
TRBV6-5	TRBJ1-4	ASTGTANEKLF
TRBV29-1	TRBJ1-1	SVGTTARNTEAF
TRBV5-6	TRBJ1-1	ASSFTTGGVLSTEAF
TRBV2	TRBJ2-1	ASSEDGGWNEQF
TRBV14	TRBJ1-1	ASSQDRGLTEAF
TRBV5-1	TRBJ1-1	ASSLVRDRGKNTEAF
TRBV19	TRBJ1-2	ASSGTDFLAFYGYT
TRBV3-1/TRBV3-2	TRBJ2-7	ASSQEVNTFRYEQY
TRBV3-1/TRBV3-2	TRBJ1-2	ASSQMSGLGYT
TRBV9	TRBJ2-7	ASSVATSPGTGDYEQY